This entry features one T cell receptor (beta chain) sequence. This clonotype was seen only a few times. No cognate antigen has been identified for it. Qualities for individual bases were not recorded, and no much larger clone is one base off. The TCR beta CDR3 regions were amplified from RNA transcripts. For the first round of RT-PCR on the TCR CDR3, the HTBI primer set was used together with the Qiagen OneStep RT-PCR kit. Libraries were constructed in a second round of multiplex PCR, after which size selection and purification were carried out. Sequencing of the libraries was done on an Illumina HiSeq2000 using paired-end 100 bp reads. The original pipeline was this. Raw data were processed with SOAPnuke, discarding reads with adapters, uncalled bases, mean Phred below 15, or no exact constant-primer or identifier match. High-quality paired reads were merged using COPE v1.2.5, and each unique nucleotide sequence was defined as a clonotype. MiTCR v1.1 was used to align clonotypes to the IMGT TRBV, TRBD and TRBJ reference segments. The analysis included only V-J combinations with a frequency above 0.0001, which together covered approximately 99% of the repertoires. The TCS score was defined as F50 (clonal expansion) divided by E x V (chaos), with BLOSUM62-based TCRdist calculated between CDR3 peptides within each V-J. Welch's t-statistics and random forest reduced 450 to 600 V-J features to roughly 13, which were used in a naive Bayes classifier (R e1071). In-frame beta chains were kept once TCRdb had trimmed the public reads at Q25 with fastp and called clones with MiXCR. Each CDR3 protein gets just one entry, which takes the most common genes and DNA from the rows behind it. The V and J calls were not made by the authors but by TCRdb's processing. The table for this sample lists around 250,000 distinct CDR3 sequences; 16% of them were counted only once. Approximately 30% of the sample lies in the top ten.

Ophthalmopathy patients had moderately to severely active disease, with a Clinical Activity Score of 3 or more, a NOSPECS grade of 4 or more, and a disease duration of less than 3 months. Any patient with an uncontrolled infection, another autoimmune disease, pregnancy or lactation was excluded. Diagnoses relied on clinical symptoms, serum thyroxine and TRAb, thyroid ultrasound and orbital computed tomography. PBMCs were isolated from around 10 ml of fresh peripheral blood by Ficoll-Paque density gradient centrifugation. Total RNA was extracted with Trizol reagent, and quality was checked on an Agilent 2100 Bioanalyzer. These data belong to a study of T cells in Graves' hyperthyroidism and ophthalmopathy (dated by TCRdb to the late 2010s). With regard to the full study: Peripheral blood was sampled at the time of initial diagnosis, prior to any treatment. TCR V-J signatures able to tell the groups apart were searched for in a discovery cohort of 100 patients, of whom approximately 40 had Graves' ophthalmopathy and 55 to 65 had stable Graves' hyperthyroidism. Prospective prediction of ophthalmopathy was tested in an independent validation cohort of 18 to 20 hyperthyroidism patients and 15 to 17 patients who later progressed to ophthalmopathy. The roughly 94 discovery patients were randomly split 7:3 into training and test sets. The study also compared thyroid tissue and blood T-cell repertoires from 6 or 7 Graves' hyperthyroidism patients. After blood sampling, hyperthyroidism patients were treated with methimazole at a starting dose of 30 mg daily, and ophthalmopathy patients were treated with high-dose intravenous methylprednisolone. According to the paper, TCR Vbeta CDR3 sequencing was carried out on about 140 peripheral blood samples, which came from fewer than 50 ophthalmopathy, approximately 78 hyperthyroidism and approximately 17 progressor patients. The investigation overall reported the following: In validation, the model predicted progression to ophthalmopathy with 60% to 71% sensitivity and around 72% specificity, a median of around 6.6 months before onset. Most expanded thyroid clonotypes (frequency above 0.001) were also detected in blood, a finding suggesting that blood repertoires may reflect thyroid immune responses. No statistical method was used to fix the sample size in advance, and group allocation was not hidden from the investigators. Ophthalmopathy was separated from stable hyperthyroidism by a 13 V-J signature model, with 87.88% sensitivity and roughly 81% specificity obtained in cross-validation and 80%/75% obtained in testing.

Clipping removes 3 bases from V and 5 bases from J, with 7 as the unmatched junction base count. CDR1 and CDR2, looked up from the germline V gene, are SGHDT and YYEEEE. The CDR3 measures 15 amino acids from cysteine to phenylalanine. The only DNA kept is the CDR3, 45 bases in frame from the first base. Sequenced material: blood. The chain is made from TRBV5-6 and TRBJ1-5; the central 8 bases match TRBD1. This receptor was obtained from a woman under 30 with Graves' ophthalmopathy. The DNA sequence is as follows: TGTGCCAGCAGCTCGTACGGACAGGGAGATCAGCCCCAGCATTTT. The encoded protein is CASSSYGQGDQPQHF.